This is a list of T cell receptor beta chains from one sample in a study of blood T cell repertoires in COVID-19. Clones were sequenced by immunoSEQ multiplex PCR, and TCRdb holds only the in-frame ones, with some missing. Seen here are approximately 270,000 clones, around 82% observed once, and the top ten hold roughly 0.94%. Sample: peripheral blood. These receptors came from a human donor with COVID-19, enrolled during active disease. The donor label of this sample is uncertain. The CDR3 runs from the conserved cysteine through the conserved F or W. The order of the fields is clone size, J gene, V gene, D gene, CDR3 DNA, CDR3 protein. A D gene is named only where the DNA matches it firmly. Not every row has a clone size; where given, it reads once, few, many or a size class.

>once|TRBJ1-3|TRBV28|TRBD1
TGTGCCAGCAGTACAGCCGGGACAGGGTCTGGAAACACCATATATTTT
CASSTAGTGSGNTIYF
>-|TRBJ2-7|TRBV7-9|TRBD2
TGTGCCAGCAGCTTAGCGGTATCGGGGGGGTTCTCCTACGAGCAGTACTTC
CASSLAVSGGFSYEQYF
>-|TRBJ1-2|TRBV19|TRBD1
TGTGCCAGCCACACGCCGGGACAGGGGCACTATGGCTACACCTTC
CASHTPGQGHYGYTF
>-|TRBJ2-3|TRBV7-7|-
TGTGCTAGCAGCTTACGGCAGGGACTCACAGATACGCAGTATTTT
CASSLRQGLTDTQYF
>-|TRBJ2-1|TRBV6-5|TRBD2
TGTGCCAGCGGCCCTGGCGGGAGGGCCACGGGTGAGCAGTTCTTC
CASGPGGRATGEQFF
>-|TRBJ1-6|TRBV23-1|TRBD1
TGCGCCAACTCGAGGACAGGGGGGTTCAGCTCCTATAATTCACCCCTCCACTTT
CANSRTGGFSSYNSPLHF
>-|TRBJ2-7|TRBV28|TRBD2
TGTGCCAGCACCGGGACTAGCGGGAGGGCCTTCTACGAGCAGTACTTC
CASTGTSGRAFYEQYF
>-|TRBJ2-3|TRBV5-4|TRBD2
TGTGCCAGCAGCGCGGGACTAGCGGGAGGGGGGCACACAGATACGCAGTATTTT
CASSAGLAGGGHTDTQYF
>-|TRBJ1-2|TRBV5-4|-
TGTGCCAGCAGCTTGTCGGGGGGAAGGAGCTATGGCTACACCTTC
CASSLSGGRSYGYTF
>-|TRBJ1-4|TRBV7-7|-
TGTGCTAGCAGCCCCACTTCGGGGGAAAAACTGTTTTTT
CASSPTSGEKLFF
>-|TRBJ2-2|TRBV5-1|TRBD2
TGCGCCAGCAGCCGGACTAGCGGGATGTCTGGGGAGCTGTTTTTT
CASSRTSGMSGELFF
>-|TRBJ1-5|TRBV28|-
TGTGCCACCTTACTGTTCAGGCGTTATAGCAATCAGCCCCAGCATTTT
CATLLFRRYSNQPQHF
>-|TRBJ1-2|TRBV6-4|TRBD1
TGTGCCAGCAGTGAGACAGGGGCAGCTAACTATGGCTACACCTTC
CASSETGAANYGYTF
>-|TRBJ1-1|TRBV6-6|-
TGTGCCAGCAGTCCCCGAGGGGGGGGTTACACTGAAGCTTTCTTT
CASSPRGGGYTEAFF
>-|TRBJ2-3|TRBV19|-
TGTGCCAGTAGTATAAGACAGAGCTCCGATATGATGCAGTATTTT
CASSIRQSSDMMQYF
>-|TRBJ1-1|TRBV9|-
TGTGCCAGCAGCGTAGCTGGGGTTGGTATCGGGGGGGTGAACACTGAAGCTTTCTTT
CASSVAGVGIGGVNTEAFF
>few|TRBJ2-7|TRBV11-2|-
TGTGCCAGCAGCTTAGACGGGGATGCCTACGAGCAGTACTTC
CASSLDGDAYEQYF
>-|TRBJ1-3|TRBV19|-
TGTGCCAGTAGTATTTCGACCGCAGGATCCGGAAACACCATATATTTT
CASSISTAGSGNTIYF
>-|TRBJ1-1|TRBV6-2/TRBV6-3|TRBD1
TGTGCCAGCGGCCACCCCCGGGGACAGAGGAACACTGAAGCTTTCTTT
CASGHPRGQRNTEAFF
>-|TRBJ1-1|TRBV30|-
TGTGCCTGGAGTAAAGGGATACAGGCGAACACTGAAGCTTTCTTT
CAWSKGIQANTEAFF
>-|TRBJ1-5|TRBV7-2|-
TGTGCCAGCAGTCGACAGACTAGCAATCAGCCCCAGCATTTT
CASSRQTSNQPQHF
>few|TRBJ2-7|TRBV28|-
TGTGCCAGCAGTTCCGGGGTCCACGAGCAGTACTTC
CASSSGVHEQYF
>-|TRBJ2-3|TRBV28|TRBD2
TGTGCCAGCAGTTTACAAGCGGGAGGGCCGGATACGCAGTATTTT
CASSLQAGGPDTQYF
>-|TRBJ1-1|TRBV19|-
TGTGCCAGTAGGGGGCGTGAAAGGGAGAACACTGAAGCTTTCTTT
CASRGRERENTEAFF
>-|TRBJ1-6|TRBV19|-
TGTGCCAGTAGTATAGGTCTCGTCGGTCGTTCACCCCTCCACTTT
CASSIGLVGRSPLHF
>-|TRBJ2-1|TRBV24-1|TRBD2
TGTGCCACCAGTGACTCTAAGCGGGAGGGCTCCTACAATGAGCAGTTCTTC
CATSDSKREGSYNEQFF
>-|TRBJ2-2|TRBV30|-
TGTGCCAGAGAGGGAGATGGAGGCACCGGGGAGCTGTTTTTT
CAREGDGGTGELFF
>-|TRBJ1-5|TRBV6-4|TRBD1
TGTGCCAGCAGTTCCGGGACAGGGGAGATCAGCAATCAGCCCCAGCATTTT
CASSSGTGEISNQPQHF
>-|TRBJ1-1|TRBV5-1|-
TGCGCCAGCAGCACCGGGGTGGGGGAGGTTACTGAAGCTTTCTTT
CASSTGVGEVTEAFF
>-|TRBJ1-6|TRBV21-1|-
TGTGCCAGCAGCAAACCGGGACAGGGATGGTCACCCCTCCACTTT
CASSKPGQGWSPLHF
>-|TRBJ1-1|TRBV29-1|TRBD1
TGCAGCGTTTCGACAGGGGGTAGTACTGAAGCTTTCTTT
CSVSTGGSTEAFF
>-|TRBJ2-7|TRBV28|TRBD1
TGTGCCAGCAGGAACCGGGACAGAGCCTACGAGCAGTACTTC
CASRNRDRAYEQYF
>-|TRBJ1-1|TRBV3-1/TRBV3-2|-
TGTGCCAGCAGCGTAAACACTGAAGCTTTCTTT
CASSVNTEAFF
>-|TRBJ1-5|TRBV28|TRBD1
TGTGCCAGCAGTTTAGTGACAGGGCATCAGCCCCAGCATTTT
CASSLVTGHQPQHF
>once|TRBJ2-5|TRBV11-1|TRBD2
TGTGCCAGCAGCTCCCGGGAAGCGGGAGGGCAAGAGACCCAGTACTTC
CASSSREAGGQETQYF
>-|TRBJ1-4|TRBV19|-
TGTGCCAGTAGGCCGACCAGGGGTGGTGAAAAACTGTTTTTT
CASRPTRGGEKLFF
>-|TRBJ2-2|TRBV7-2|-
TGTGCCAGCAGTCAAAACGGGGGAGACACCGGGGAGCTGTTTTTT
CASSQNGGDTGELFF
>-|TRBJ1-5|TRBV6-2/TRBV6-3|-
TGTGCCAGCAGTCGACTAACGGGGTATAGCAATCAGCCCCAGCATTTT
CASSRLTGYSNQPQHF
>-|TRBJ1-6|TRBV7-3|-
TGTGCCAGCAGCTCACAGGGAAATAATTCACCCCTCCACTTT
CASSSQGNNSPLHF
>-|TRBJ1-5|TRBV15|TRBD1
TGTGCCATCGGGACAGGGTCTGTGTATCAGCCCCAGCATTTT
CAIGTGSVYQPQHF
>-|TRBJ2-2|TRBV2|-
TGTGCCAGCAGTGATAGTCATGGCACCGGGGAGCTGTTTTTT
CASSDSHGTGELFF
>once|TRBJ1-2|TRBV28|TRBD1
TGTGCCAGCCTAATTGGGCGAGGCAGGGGGAACTATGGCTACACCTTC
CASLIGRGRGNYGYTF
>-|TRBJ2-5|TRBV28|TRBD1
TGTGCCAGCAGTTCCCGGGACAGGGTCCGGACCCAGTACTTC
CASSSRDRVRTQYF
>-|TRBJ1-6|TRBV7-8|-
TGTGCCAGCAGCCGACCTCTATATAATTCACCCCTCCACTTT
CASSRPLYNSPLHF
>-|TRBJ1-3|TRBV7-2|TRBD1
TGTGCCAGCAGCTCTGACAGGGGACCGGGAAACACCATATATTTT
CASSSDRGPGNTIYF
>-|TRBJ2-5|TRBV7-6|TRBD2
TGTGCCAGCAGCTTGGTAGCGGGAGGGGGCGAGACCCAGTACTTC
CASSLVAGGGETQYF